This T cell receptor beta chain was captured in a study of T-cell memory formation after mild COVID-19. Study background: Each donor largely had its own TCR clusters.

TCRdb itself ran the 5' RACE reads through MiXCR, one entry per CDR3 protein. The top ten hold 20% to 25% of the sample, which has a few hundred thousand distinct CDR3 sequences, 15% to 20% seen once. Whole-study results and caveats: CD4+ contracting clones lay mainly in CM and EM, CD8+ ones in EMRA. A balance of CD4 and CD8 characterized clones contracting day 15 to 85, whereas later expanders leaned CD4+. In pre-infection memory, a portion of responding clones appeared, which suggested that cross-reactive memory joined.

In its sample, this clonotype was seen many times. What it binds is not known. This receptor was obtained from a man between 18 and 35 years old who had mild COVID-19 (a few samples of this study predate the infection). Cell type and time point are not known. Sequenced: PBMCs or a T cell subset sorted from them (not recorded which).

In DNA, the CDR3 is TGTGCCAGCAGCGACCGGGTCACCTACGGGGAGCTGTTTTTT. Its translation is CASSDRVTYGELFF. The chain links TRBV6-2 or TRBV6-3 to TRBJ2-2, with D unresolved. Germline lookup yields CDR1 MNHEY and CDR2 SVGEGT. The ends were cut back, 6 bases at V and 7 bases at J, with 15 bases in the middle. The CDR3 has 14 amino acids.